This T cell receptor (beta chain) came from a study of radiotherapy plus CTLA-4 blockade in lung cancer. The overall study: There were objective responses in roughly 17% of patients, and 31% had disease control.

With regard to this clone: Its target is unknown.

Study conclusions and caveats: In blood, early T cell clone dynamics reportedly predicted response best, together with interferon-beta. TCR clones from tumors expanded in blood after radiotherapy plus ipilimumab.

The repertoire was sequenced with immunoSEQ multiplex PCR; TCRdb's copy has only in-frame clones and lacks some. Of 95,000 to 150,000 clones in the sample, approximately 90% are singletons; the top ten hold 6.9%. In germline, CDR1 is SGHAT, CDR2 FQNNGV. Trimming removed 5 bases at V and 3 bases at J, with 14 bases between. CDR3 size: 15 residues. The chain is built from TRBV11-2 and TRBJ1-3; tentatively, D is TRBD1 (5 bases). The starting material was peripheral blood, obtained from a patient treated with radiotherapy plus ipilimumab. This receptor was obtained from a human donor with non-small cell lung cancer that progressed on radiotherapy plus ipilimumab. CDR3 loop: CASSLGAEIGNTIYF. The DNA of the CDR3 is TGTGCCAGCAGCCTTGGGGCCGAAATTGGAAACACCATATATTTT.